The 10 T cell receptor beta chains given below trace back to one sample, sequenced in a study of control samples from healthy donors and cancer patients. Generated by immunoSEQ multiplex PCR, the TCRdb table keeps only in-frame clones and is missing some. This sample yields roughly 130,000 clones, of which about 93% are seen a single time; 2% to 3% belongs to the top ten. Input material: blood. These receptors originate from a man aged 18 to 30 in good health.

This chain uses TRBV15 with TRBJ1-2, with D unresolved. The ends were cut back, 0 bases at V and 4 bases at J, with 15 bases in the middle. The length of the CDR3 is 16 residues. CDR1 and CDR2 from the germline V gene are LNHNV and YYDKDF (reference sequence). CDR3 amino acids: CATSRDRLGAGYGYTF. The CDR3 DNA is TGTGCCACCAGCAGAGATCGACTTGGAGCTGGCTATGGCTACACCTTC. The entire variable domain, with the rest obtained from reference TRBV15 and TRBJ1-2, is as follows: DAMVIQNPRYQVTQFGKPVTLSCSQTLNHNVMYWYQQKSSQAPKLLFHYYDKDFNNEADTPDNFQSRRPNTSFCFLDIRSPGLGDTAMYLCATSRDRLGAGYGYTFGSGTRLTVV.

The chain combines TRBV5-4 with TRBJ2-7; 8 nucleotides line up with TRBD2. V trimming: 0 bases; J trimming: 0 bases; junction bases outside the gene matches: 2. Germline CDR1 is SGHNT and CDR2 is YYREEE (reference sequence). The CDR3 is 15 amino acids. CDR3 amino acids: CASSLGLAGSYEQYF. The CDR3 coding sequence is TGTGCCAGCAGCTTGGGTCTAGCGGGCTCCTACGAGCAGTACTTC.

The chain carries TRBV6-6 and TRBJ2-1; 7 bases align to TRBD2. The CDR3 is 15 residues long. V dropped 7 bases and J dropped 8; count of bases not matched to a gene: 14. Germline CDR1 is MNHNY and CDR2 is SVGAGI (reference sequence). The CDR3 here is CASTLTSPLWDEQFF. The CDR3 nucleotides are TGTGCCAGCACCTTGACTAGCCCTTTATGGGATGAGCAGTTCTTC.

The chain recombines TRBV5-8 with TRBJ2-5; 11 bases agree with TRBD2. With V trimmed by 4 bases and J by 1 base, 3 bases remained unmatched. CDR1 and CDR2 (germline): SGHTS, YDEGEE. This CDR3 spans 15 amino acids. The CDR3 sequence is CASSEGLAVQETQYF. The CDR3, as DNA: TGTGCCAGCAGCGAGGGACTAGCGGTCCAAGAGACCCAGTACTTC.

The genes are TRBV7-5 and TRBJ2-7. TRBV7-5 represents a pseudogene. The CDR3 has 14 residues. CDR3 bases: TGTGCCAGAAGCTTAGAGTCAGTAAGGTACGAGCAGTACGTC. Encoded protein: CARSLESVRYEQYV.

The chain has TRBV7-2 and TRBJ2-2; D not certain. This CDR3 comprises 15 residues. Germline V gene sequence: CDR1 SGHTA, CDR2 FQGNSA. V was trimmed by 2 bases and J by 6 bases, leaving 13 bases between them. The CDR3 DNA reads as TGTGCCAGCAGCTTACGTCTACTTGCACCCGGGGAGCTGTTTTTT. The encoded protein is CASSLRLLAPGELFF.

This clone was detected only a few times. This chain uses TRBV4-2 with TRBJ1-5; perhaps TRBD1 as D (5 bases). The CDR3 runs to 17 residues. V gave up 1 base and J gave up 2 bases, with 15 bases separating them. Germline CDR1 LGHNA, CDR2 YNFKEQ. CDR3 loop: CASSQGDGAKGNQPQHF. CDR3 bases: TGTGCCAGCAGCCAAGGGGATGGGGCGAAGGGCAATCAGCCCCAGCATTTT.

The CDR3 nucleotides read TGTGCCAGCAGCGTTCAGACAGGGGTGAACACTGAAGCTTTCTTT. Translation: CASSVQTGVNTEAFF. J is TRBJ1-1 and V is TRBV9, with 8 bases fitting TRBD1. Germline V gene lookup returns CDR1 SGDLS and CDR2 YYNGEE. With 2 bases clipped from V and 0 bases from J, the junction kept 3 bases outside the gene matches. This CDR3 contains 15 residues.

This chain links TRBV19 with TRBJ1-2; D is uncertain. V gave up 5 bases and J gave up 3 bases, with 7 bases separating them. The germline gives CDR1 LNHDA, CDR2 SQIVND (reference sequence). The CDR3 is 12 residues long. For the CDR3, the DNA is TGTGCCAGTAGTTACCAACACTATGGCTACACCTTC. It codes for CASSYQHYGYTF. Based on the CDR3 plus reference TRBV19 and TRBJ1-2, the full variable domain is DGGITQSPKYLFRKEGQNVTLSCEQNLNHDAMYWYRQDPGQGLRLIYYSQIVNDFQKGDIAEGYSVSREKKESFPLTVTSAQKNPTAFYLCASSYQHYGYTFGSGTRLTVV.

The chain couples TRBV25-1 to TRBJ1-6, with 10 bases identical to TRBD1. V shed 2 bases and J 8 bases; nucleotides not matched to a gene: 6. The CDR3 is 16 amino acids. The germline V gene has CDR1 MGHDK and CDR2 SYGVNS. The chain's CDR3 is CASSEGGDRGHSPLHF. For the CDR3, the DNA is TGTGCCAGCAGTGAAGGAGGGGACAGGGGCCATTCACCCCTCCACTTT.